These T cell receptor beta chains were read from a single sample in a study of T cell repertoires in cytomegalovirus infection. TCRdb ran MiXCR on the reads and lists one entry per CDR3 protein. The data contain 100,000 to 150,000 distinct CDR3 sequences, roughly 9% of them singletons. Sequencing input: PBMCs. Source of these receptors: a human donor in good health (CMV status not recorded). Some clones in this sample may be carry-over from other donors' samples. The CDR3 runs from the conserved cysteine through the conserved F or W. The D gene is left open where the match is weak. Size values are once, few and many counts, or a class for expanded clones, and some rows have none.

- TRBJ1-2 TRBV6-5 many CASSYSRTPGLGYGYTF TGTGCCAGCAGTTACTCGAGGACACCGGGTCTTGGCTATGGCTACACCTTC
TRBD1 TRBJ1-2 TRBV12-3/TRBV12-4 many CASSLDRVYGYTF TGTGCCAGCAGTCTTGACAGGGTCTATGGCTACACCTTC
TRBD1 TRBJ1-6 TRBV11-2 many CASSLYRGDSPLHF TGTGCCAGCAGCTTATACAGGGGGGATTCACCCCTCCACTTT
- TRBJ1-1 TRBV6-1 many CASSAETGWSAFF TGTGCCAGCAGTGCCGAGACAGGTTGGTCAGCTTTCTTT
- TRBJ2-1 TRBV12-3/TRBV12-4 many CASSPSSSSYNEQFF TGTGCCAGCAGCCCCTCGTCGAGCTCCTACAATGAGCAGTTCTTC
TRBD1 TRBJ1-1 TRBV3-1 - CASSPGTGRPEAFF TGTGCCAGCAGCCCCGGGACAGGGAGGCCTGAAGCTTTCTTT
TRBD1 TRBJ2-7 TRBV13 - CASRGQGSHEQYF TGTGCCAGCAGGGGACAGGGATCCCACGAGCAGTACTTC
- TRBJ2-7 TRBV29-1 many CSATPGYPTGEQYF TGCAGCGCCACCCCGGGCTACCCAACGGGCGAGCAGTACTTC
- TRBJ2-7 TRBV7-2 many CASSFAGGQYEQYF TGTGCCAGCAGCTTCGCTGGGGGCCAGTACGAGCAGTACTTC
TRBD1 TRBJ1-2 TRBV6-5 - CASSSGGRYGYTF TGTGCCAGCAGTTCAGGGGGACGCTATGGCTACACCTTC
- TRBJ1-6 TRBV2 many CASTTRGGGNSPLHF TGTGCCAGCACCACCAGGGGAGGTGGGAATTCACCCCTCCACTTT
- TRBJ2-7 TRBV6-2/TRBV6-3 many CASSPRLLLGYEQYF TGTGCCAGCAGCCCAAGACTCCTTCTCGGGTACGAGCAGTACTTC
TRBD2 TRBJ2-1 TRBV20-1 many CSAVAGGPKNEQFF TGCAGTGCTGTAGCGGGGGGGCCGAAAAATGAGCAGTTCTTC
- TRBJ1-1 TRBV29-1 - CSVRTDLNTEAFF TGCAGCGTCAGGACAGATTTGAACACTGAAGCTTTCTTT
- TRBJ2-7 TRBV28 once CASSFSFYERYF TGTGCCAGCAGTTTTAGCTTCTACGAGCGGTACTTC
- TRBJ2-3 TRBV2 many CASSEPQGGTQYF TGTGCCAGCAGTGAACCACAAGGAGGTACGCAGTATTTT
- TRBJ2-1 TRBV27 many CASSPWDGEQFF TGTGCCAGCAGCCCCTGGGACGGGGAGCAGTTCTTC
TRBD2 TRBJ2-7 TRBV6-4 many CASSVGLGPYEQYF TGTGCCAGCAGTGTCGGACTAGGTCCCTACGAGCAGTACTTC